This T cell receptor beta chain was captured by sequencing in a study of blood T cell repertoires in COVID-19 (TCRdb year 2020). Context from the whole study: Samples covering the acute and convalescent phases of COVID-19 were provided by collaborators in the United States, Italy and Spain. Samples came from the ongoing ImmuneRACE study (first 160 participants) plus 1,254 subjects from 6 global collaborators. The prospective study material was composed of cDNA or gDNA derived from T cells, B-cell-depleted T cells, or PBMCs. Sample metadata almost always included a de-identified subject ID, COVID-19 status, age in years and sex. Deeply sampled blood TCRbeta repertoires from subjects exposed to, actively infected with, or recovered from COVID-19 were included in the dataset. The repertoires were released in a freely available public database intended as a resource for research on the immune response to SARS-CoV-2. HLA class I and class II types, where available, came from metadata supplied by the sample provider rather than from assay-based typing. On the study overall, not on this receptor specifically: How much clinical and demographic metadata was included differed by source and by participant, and the metadata was provided uncurated.

Each collaborating institution followed its own protocols to collect whole blood in K2EDTA tubes. Collaborator samples were shipped for TCRbeta analysis as frozen whole blood, isolated PBMCs, or DNA extracted from either sample type. A note on this clone: It has no known antigen specificity. Within one base of it there is no much larger clone, and no base qualities were kept.

CDR1 and CDR2 are drawn from the germline V gene: MDHEN, SYDVKM. The CDR3 has 14 amino acids, counting the end cysteine and phenylalanine. Of all the DNA, just the CDR3 is kept, 42 bases in frame from base 1. The junction shows trimming of 9 bases on V and 2 bases on J, and the gene matches do not reach 9 bases of it. TCRbeta CDR3 regions were amplified from genomic DNA using the immunoSEQ Assay, a bias-controlled multiplex PCR. Per the source publication's procedure: The number of nucleated cells in each sample was estimated from the amplification of reference gene primers within the assay. To quantify the absolute abundance of each unique TCRbeta CDR3 rearrangement, sequence reads were collapsed and filtered. For each sample, productive Simpson clonality was calculated as the square root of Simpson's diversity index over productive rearrangements. TCRdb stores this immuneACCESS table with in-frame sequences only. Part of the clones is absent; in the studies checked, under half of the shortfall reflects unresolved V genes, and no reason is known for the rest. That table supplies the V and J calls and clone size; D and trimming were determined from the DNA. A total of roughly 49,000 clones appear in this sample, 86% of them only once. About 4% of the sample rests with the top ten.

The material sequenced was peripheral blood. Recombination joined TRBV28 with TRBJ2-7; the junction holds 8 bases that match TRBD2. The source of this sequence is an elderly man with active COVID-19. The DNA is TGTGCCAGTAAGACTAGCGCCTCAGCCTACGAGCAGTACTTC. It translates to CASKTSASAYEQYF.